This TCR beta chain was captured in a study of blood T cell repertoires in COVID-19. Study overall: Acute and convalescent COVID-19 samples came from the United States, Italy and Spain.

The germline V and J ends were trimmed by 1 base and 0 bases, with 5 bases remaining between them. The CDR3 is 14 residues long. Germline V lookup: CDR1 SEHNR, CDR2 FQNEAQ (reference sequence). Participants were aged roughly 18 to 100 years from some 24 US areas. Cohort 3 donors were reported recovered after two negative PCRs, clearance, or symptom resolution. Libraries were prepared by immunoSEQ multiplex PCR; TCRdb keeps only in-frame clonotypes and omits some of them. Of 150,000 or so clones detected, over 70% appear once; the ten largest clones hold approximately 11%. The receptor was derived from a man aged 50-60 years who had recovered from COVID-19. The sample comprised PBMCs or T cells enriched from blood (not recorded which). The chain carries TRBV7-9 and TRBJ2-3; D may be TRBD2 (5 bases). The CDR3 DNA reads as TGTGCCAGCAGCTTAGAGCGGAGCACAGATACGCAGTATTTT. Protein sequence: CASSLERSTDTQYF.